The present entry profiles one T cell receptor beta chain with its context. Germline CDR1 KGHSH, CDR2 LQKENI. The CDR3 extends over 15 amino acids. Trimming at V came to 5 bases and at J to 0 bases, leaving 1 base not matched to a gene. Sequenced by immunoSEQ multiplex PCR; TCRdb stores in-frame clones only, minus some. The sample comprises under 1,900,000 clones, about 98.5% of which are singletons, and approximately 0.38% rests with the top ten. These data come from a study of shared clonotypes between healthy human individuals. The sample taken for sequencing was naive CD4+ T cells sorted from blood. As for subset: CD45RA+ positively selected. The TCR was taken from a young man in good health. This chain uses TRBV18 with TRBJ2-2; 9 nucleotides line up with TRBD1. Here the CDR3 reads CASSRQGANTGELFF. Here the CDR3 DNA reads TGTGCCAGCTCAAGACAGGGGGCGAACACCGGGGAGCTGTTTTTT.